This TCR beta chain is from a study of shared clonotypes between healthy human individuals (dated by TCRdb to about 2020). Background on the whole study: Two women and a few men aged 18 to 49 years were included in the cohort. To increase sequencing depth and limit assay-specific biases, different laboratories used diverse techniques to prepare libraries and sequence TCR repertoires. For each donor, CD4 naive and CD4 memory were each given three plates, CD8 naive was given two plates, and CD8 memory was given one plate. Each donor's leukapheresis produced roughly between about 0.8 and 10 billion PBMCs. To estimate repertoire size and how much clonotypes are shared between individuals, the study performed deep sequencing of blood TCR repertoires from roughly five healthy adults. The full study reports these points: Across four donors, roughly 5.1% of naive CD4, around 3.3% of naive CD8, 2.3% of memory CD4, and about 0.4% of memory CD8 clonotypes were shared. Compared with non-shared clonotypes, clonotypes shared by all four sorted-subset donors had higher generation probabilities. Estimated clonotype richness was generally larger for naive than for memory subsets. Incomplete sequencing was indicated by rarefaction of sorted-subset datasets, despite the large sequencing depth. Only blood was sampled, and tissue TCR repertoires likely differ from those in blood. Because the study included a small number of donors, the genetic and exposure-history diversity represented was limited. Pairwise subsampling indicated that sequencing depth was expected to affect the degree of clonotype sharing among donors.

With regard to this clone: What this receptor recognizes is not known. There are no base qualities to consult, and no much larger clone falls within one base.

Using the deep immunoSEQ assay, multiplex PCR amplified TCR CDR3 regions from genomic DNA. Genomic DNA extracted from each cell subset was distributed evenly over all wells of several immunoSEQ 96-well plates, and each plate served as one replicate. For sorted subsets, each replicate PCR was loaded with approximately 0.2 ug genomic DNA, equivalent to about 30,000 T cell genomes. Purified libraries were measured with a Qubit 3.0 fluorometer, size-checked on a Bioanalyzer 2100, and measured again with the KAPA Library Quantification kit. Every immunoSEQ 96-well plate was sequenced on a dedicated single-read 150-cycle Illumina NextSeq 550 flow cell. As for the authors' bioinformatics: Because only junctional sequences without quality scores were contained in the immunoSEQ output, filtering matching that applied to full-length reads could not be performed. Sequences were annotated with PyIR, a Python wrapper for IgBLAST v1.9, and V/J genes and CDR3 were assigned using IMGT germline references. Reads with weak V/J assignments (E-value above 1e-6), missing CDR3, stop codons, out-of-frame junctions, or ambiguous translated residues were removed. V3J clonotypes were defined as sequences sharing an identical inferred V gene, J gene, and CDR3 amino acid sequence. To compute the percentage overlap between repertoires, the number of shared unique clonotypes was divided by the size of the smaller repertoire. RTK rarefaction, the Chao1 estimator, and Recon v2.1 estimates of unobserved clonotypes were used to assess repertoire richness. For all TCRbeta clonotypes obtained by the gDNA method from a handful of donors, generation probabilities were computed with OLGA. Entries here come from immuneACCESS through TCRdb and include only in-frame sequences with V and J called. Some clones fail to appear in such tables; in the studies checked, an unresolved V gene covers under half of the shortfall, and the cause of the remainder is unknown. The V and J calls and clone size come from that table; D and trimming were worked out from the DNA. The sample table holds about 1.5 million clones, of which 98% were seen once. The ten largest clones capture around 0.47% of the sample.

Sequences KGHSH (CDR1) and LQKENI (CDR2) are obtained from the germline V gene. The CDR3 has 13 amino acids, counting the end cysteine and phenylalanine. This entry keeps only the CDR3 DNA: 39 bases, framed from base 1. V and J lose 2 bases and 4 bases, and a span of 8 bases separates them. The donors were healthy, HIV-negative adults who had no recently reported acute infections or vaccinations. Every donor was a Caucasian adult residing in Nashville, Tennessee, USA. CD4+ T cells were enriched by magnetic negative selection, after which naive cells were positively selected on CD45RA and the negative fraction was taken as the memory subset. After blood collection by leukapheresis, PBMCs were isolated using Ficoll-Histopaque density gradient centrifugation and then cryopreserved in the vapor phase of liquid nitrogen. Analytical flow cytometry was used to check the purity and quantity of each magnetically sorted T cell population. From each sorted fraction, genomic DNA was isolated and quantified by UV absorbance on a Nanodrop 2000c.

Source material: naive CD4+ T cells sorted from blood. In light of the paper, this sample's cell subset or site label describes: CD45RA+ positively selected. This TCR was sampled from a man aged 25 to 45 in good health. The chain couples TRBV18 to TRBJ1-1; the D gene cannot be named for sure. The CDR3 corresponds to CASSPTDFTEAFF. The nucleotide sequence is given as TGTGCCAGCTCACCAACAGACTTCACTGAAGCTTTCTTT.